This T cell receptor (beta chain) was captured in a study of blood T cell repertoires in COVID-19 (dated by TCRdb to about 2020). Looking at the study overall: The collaborator samples originated in the United States, Italy and Spain and spanned the acute and convalescent phases of COVID-19. The material from the prospective study consisted of cDNA or gDNA derived from T cells, B-cell-depleted T cells, or PBMCs. The dataset comprised deeply sampled blood TCRbeta repertoires from subjects exposed to, actively infected with, or recovered from COVID-19. The repertoires were released in a freely available public database meant as a resource for research on the immune response to SARS-CoV-2. The samples were drawn from two sources: the first 160 participants of the ongoing ImmuneRACE study, and 950 to 1,500 subjects contributed by 6 global collaborators. The sample metadata nearly always contained a de-identified subject ID, COVID-19 status, age in years and sex. Where HLA class I and class II types were available, the types were taken from metadata supplied by the sample provider, not from assay-based typing.

Each collaborating institution followed its own protocols to collect whole blood in K2EDTA tubes. For TCRbeta analysis, collaborator samples were shipped as frozen whole blood, as isolated PBMCs, or as DNA extracted from either sample type. The immunoSEQ Assay, a bias-controlled multiplex PCR, was used to amplify TCRbeta CDR3 regions from genomic DNA. The paper's processing steps were these. The number of nucleated cells in each sample was estimated from the amplification of reference gene primers within the assay. To quantify the absolute abundance of each unique TCRbeta CDR3 rearrangement, sequence reads were collapsed and filtered. For each sample, productive Simpson clonality was calculated as the square root of Simpson's diversity index over productive rearrangements. What TCRdb holds here is the immuneACCESS table cut down to in-frame rearrangements. Part of the clones is not present; checked against another copy, under half of the missing clones reflect an unresolved V gene, and the others are unexplained. V, J and clone size derive from that table, while D and trimming were established from the DNA sequence. This sample gives some 150,000 clones in total; roughly nine tenths of them show up just once. About 6.5% of the sample is held by the ten biggest clonotypes.

In the case of this clone: The clone's antigen remains unknown. Per-base quality was not reported, and no clone a single base away is much larger than it.

What the research found in general, with its limitations: The amount of clinical and demographic metadata varied by source and participant and was provided uncurated.

This sequence originates from a woman aged 80 or over in a cohort sampled during active or convalescent COVID-19. Material for sequencing was peripheral blood.

The CDR3 protein: CASSPDRGYSPLHF. The DNA reads as follows: TGTGCCAGCAGCCCGGACAGGGGTTATTCACCCCTCCACTTT. The rearranged segments are TRBV5-6 and TRBJ1-6, with 9 central nucleotides matching TRBD1. The germline V end is reduced by 4 bases and the J end by 8 bases; junction bases left unmatched: 4. CDR3 length: 14 amino acids, cysteine to phenylalanine. The read is trimmed to its CDR3 DNA, 42 bases read in frame from base 1. CDR1 and CDR2, looked up from the germline V gene, are SGHDT and YYEEEE.